This T cell receptor (beta chain) was identified during a study of blood T cells in healthy people across ages. PCR was performed a second time for 7 to 11 cycles using a sample-barcoded 5' primer and a J-beta primer mix. From the 5' RACE reads, TCRdb called clonotypes with MiXCR, one entry per CDR3 protein. The sample includes around 1.5 million distinct CDR3 sequences, about 40% of them seen just once. The V segment lost 5 bases and the J segment 10 bases; nucleotides outside the gene matches: 11. The CDR3 covers 14 residues. The sample taken for sequencing was blood. The chain combines TRBV12-3 or TRBV12-4 with TRBJ2-5, with 9 positions matching TRBD2. This receptor was taken from a young woman in good health. The CDR3, as DNA: TGTGCCAGCAGTCGGGGTAGCGGGAGAAGGAGCCAGTACTTC. Encoded protein: CASSRGSGRRSQYF.